The clone carrying this T cell receptor (beta chain) showed up just once. The V end was cut by 3 bases, the J end by 7 bases, with 10 bases between. This CDR3 has 13 amino acids. The sample belongs to a study of blood T cell repertoires in COVID-19. Background on the study: Collection of acute and convalescent COVID-19 samples took place in the United States, Italy and Spain.

Under the authors' procedure: Reference gene primer amplification gave nucleated cell count estimates. TCRdb keeps only in-frame clones here, not all; method: immunoSEQ multiplex PCR. That table is the source of V, J and clone size, and D and trimming were worked out from the DNA. The sample holds 110,000 or so clones, roughly 80% seen once. The specimen sequenced was peripheral blood. This receptor was taken from a woman between 55 and 75 years old with acute or convalescent COVID-19. The J gene is TRBJ2-4, the V gene TRBV12-3 or TRBV12-4; perhaps TRBD1 as D (6 bases). The CDR3 sequence: CASSFSGVNIQYF. In DNA form, the CDR3 reads TGTGCCAGCAGTTTTTCAGGGGTCAACATTCAGTACTTC.